This entry is about one TCR beta chain. CDR1 is LNHDA, CDR2 SQIVND, per germline (reference sequence). V lost 6 bases and J 2 bases, leaving 13 bases between the germline ends. This CDR3 is 14 amino acids long. The data were obtained in a study of T cell responses to AZD1222 COVID-19 vaccine. The data were produced by immunoSEQ multiplex PCR, yet TCRdb's version contains in-frame clones alone and is incomplete. The data contain around 110,000 clones, around 91% of them singletons. The material sequenced was peripheral blood, taken 28 days after the second AZD1222 dose. The V gene is TRBV19, the J gene TRBJ1-2; TRBD1 is a possible D gene (6 bases). The clonotype comes from an adult who received the AZD1222 COVID-19 vaccine. This chain's CDR3 is CASRPGQGNYGYTF. The CDR3 coding sequence is TGTGCCAGTAGGCCCGGGCAGGGGAACTATGGCTACACCTTC.